This T cell receptor (beta chain) was retrieved from a study of T-cell memory formation after mild COVID-19. Study background: Among the donors, TCR clusters were largely specific to each donor. Points from the study as a whole: Memory cells collected pre-infection included some clones that later responded, suggesting cross-reactive memory joined.

Concerning this clonotype: Its antigen is unidentified.

Barcoded TCR alpha and TCR beta cDNA libraries with UMIs came from 5'RACE using constant-segment primers. In TCRdb, the 5' RACE reads were re-called with MiXCR into one record per CDR3 protein. The data show 250,000 to 300,000 distinct CDR3 sequences, roughly 15% seen once. The V end was cut by 0 bases, the J end by 8 bases, with 24 bases between. CDR3 size: 17 residues. CDR1 DFQATT and CDR2 SNEGSKA come from the germline V gene (reference sequence). The chain is built from TRBV20-1 and TRBJ2-3; a weak D match, TRBD2 (7 bases). The clonotype comes from a man between 18 and 29 years old who had mild COVID-19 (a few samples of this study predate the infection). Cell type and time point are not known. Material: PBMCs or a T cell subset sorted from them (not recorded which). CDR3 in DNA: TGCAGTGCTAGAGATTCCGGGGGGCCGAATCCATCGGGTACGCAGTATTTT. Translating it yields CSARDSGGPNPSGTQYF.